This entry is about one T cell receptor beta chain. Its antigen is as yet unknown. The data were taken from a study of synovial regulatory T cells in juvenile arthritis. Across the study: Three patients were therapy-naive; 6 or 7 received methotrexate alone. Study-level points and caveats: CDR3 overlap with synovial Tregs was higher for iaTregs than other blood Tregs. iaTreg TCR repertoires were largely private across patients and partially overlapped synovial Teff and blood CPL.

Sequenced by immunoSEQ multiplex PCR; TCRdb stores in-frame clones only, minus some. In all, the sample yields about 10,000 clones. The TCR was taken from a donor between 2 and 35 years old with juvenile idiopathic arthritis. Sequencing used Treg cells from blood. This sample's subset: remaining (HLA-DR-negative) circulating blood Treg cells.

The CDR3 loop is CASSQPGTGLGTQYF. J is TRBJ2-3 and V is TRBV4-1; TCRdb's D call, TRBD1, is unchecked because there is no DNA. Germline lookup yields CDR1 MGHRA and CDR2 YSYEKL. The CDR3 has 15 amino acids. Nucleotide data are not available.